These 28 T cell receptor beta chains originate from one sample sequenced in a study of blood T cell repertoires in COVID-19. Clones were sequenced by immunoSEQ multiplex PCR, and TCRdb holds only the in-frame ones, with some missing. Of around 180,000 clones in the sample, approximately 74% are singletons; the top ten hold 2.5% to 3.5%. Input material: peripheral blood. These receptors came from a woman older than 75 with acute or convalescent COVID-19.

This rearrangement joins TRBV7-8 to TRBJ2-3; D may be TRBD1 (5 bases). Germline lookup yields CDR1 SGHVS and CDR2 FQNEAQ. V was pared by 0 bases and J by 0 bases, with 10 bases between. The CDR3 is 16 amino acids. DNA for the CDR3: TGTGCCAGCAGCTTAGCGGGGCCCACTAGCACAGATACGCAGTATTTT. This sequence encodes CASSLAGPTSTDTQYF.

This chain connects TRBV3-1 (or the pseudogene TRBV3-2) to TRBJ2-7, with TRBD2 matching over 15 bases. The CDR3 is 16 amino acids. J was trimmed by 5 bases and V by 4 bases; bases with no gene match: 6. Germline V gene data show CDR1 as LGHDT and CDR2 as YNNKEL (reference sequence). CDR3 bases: TGTGCCAGCAGCCTTTTGGGACTAGCGGGAGGTCACGAGCAGTACTTC. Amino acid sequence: CASSLLGLAGGHEQYF.

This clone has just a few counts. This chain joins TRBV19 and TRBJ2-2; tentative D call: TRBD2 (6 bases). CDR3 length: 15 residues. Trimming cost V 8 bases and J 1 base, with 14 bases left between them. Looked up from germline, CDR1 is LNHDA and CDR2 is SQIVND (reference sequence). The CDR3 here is CASRYVAVNTGELFF. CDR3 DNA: TGTGCCAGTCGGTACGTAGCGGTGAACACCGGGGAGCTGTTTTTT.

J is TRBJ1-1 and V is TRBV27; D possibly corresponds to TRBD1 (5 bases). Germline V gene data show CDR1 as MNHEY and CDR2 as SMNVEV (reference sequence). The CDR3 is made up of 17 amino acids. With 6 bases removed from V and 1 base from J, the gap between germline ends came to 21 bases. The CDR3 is CASRGLRDGTKNTEAFF. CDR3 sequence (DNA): TGTGCCAGCAGAGGACTAAGGGACGGTACGAAGAACACTGAAGCTTTCTTT.

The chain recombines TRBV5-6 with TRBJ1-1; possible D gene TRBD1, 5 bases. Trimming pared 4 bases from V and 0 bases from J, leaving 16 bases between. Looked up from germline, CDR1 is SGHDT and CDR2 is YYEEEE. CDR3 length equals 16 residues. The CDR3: CASSNFDRDMNTEAFF. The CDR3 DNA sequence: TGTGCCAGCAGCAACTTTGACAGAGACATGAACACTGAAGCTTTCTTT.

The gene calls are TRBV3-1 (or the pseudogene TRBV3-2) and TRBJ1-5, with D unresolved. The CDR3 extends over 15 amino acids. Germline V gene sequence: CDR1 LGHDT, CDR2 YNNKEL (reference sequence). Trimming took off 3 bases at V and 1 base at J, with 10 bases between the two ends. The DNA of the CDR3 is TGTGCCAGCAGCCACGGGGTGTCAAGCAATCAGCCCCAGCATTTT. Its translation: CASSHGVSSNQPQHF.

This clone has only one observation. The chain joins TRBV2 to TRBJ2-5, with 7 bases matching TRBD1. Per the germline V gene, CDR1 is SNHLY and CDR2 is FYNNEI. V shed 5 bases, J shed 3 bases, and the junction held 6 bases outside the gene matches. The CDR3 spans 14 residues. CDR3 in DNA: TGTGCCAGCAGTAGACAGGGATCCGAAGAGACCCAGTACTTC. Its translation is CASSRQGSEETQYF. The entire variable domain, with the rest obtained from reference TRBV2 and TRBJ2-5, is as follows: EPEVTQTPSHQVTQMGQEVILRCVPISNHLYFYWYRQILGQKVEFLVSFYNNEISEKSEIFDDQFSVERPDGSNFTLKIRSTKLEDSAMYFCASSRQGSEETQYFGPGTRLLVL.

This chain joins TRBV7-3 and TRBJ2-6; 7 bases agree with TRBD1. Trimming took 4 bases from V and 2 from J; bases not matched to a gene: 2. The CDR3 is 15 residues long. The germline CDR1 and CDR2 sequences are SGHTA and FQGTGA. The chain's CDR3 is CASSSGQPGANVLTF. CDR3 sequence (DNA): TGTGCCAGCAGCTCGGGACAGCCTGGGGCCAACGTCCTGACTTTC. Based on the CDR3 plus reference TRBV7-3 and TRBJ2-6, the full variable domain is GAGVSQTPSNKVTEKGKYVELRCDPISGHTALYWYRQSLGQGPEFLIYFQGTGAADDSGLPNDRFFAVRPEGSVSTLKIQRTERGDSAVYLCASSSGQPGANVLTFGAGSRLTVL.

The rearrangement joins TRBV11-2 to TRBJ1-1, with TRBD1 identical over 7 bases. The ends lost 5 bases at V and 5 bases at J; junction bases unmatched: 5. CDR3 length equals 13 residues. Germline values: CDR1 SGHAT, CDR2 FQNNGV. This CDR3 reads CASSDDRATEAFF. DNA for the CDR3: TGTGCCAGCAGCGACGACAGGGCTACTGAAGCTTTCTTT.

CDR3 residues: CASRAGLAGAHDTQYF. The CDR3 DNA reads as TGCGCCAGCAGAGCGGGACTAGCGGGGGCACATGATACGCAGTATTTT. V and J are TRBV10-2 and TRBJ2-3; 14 bases match TRBD2. CDR3 length equals 16 residues. From germline, CDR1 is WSHSY and CDR2 SAAADI. The junction had 8 bases not matched to a gene; V was cut back by 6 bases and J by 6 bases.

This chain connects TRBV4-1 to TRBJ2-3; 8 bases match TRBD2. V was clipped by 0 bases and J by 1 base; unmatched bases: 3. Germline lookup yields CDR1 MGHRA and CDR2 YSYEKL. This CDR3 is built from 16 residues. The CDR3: CASSQDISGGTDTQYF. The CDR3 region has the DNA TGCGCCAGCAGCCAAGATATTAGCGGGGGCACAGATACGCAGTATTTT.

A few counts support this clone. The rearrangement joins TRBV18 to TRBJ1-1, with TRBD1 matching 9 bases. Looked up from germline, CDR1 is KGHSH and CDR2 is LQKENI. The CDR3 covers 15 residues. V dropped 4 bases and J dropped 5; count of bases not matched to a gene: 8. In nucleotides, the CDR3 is TGTGCCAGCTCACGACCGGGACAGGGAATTACTGAAGCTTTCTTT. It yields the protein CASSRPGQGITEAFF.

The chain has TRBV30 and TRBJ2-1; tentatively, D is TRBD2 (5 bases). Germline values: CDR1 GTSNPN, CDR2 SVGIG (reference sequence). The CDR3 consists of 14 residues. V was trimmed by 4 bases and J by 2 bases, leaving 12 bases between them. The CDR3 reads CAWKRDPAYNEQFF. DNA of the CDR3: TGTGCCTGGAAGAGGGATCCTGCCTACAATGAGCAGTTCTTC.

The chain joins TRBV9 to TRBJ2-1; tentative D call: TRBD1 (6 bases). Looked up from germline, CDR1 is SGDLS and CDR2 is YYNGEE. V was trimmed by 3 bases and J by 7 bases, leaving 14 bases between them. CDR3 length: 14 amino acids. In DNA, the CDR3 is TGTGCCAGCAGCGATCCGACAGGTATGAATGAGCAGTTCTTC. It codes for CASSDPTGMNEQFF.

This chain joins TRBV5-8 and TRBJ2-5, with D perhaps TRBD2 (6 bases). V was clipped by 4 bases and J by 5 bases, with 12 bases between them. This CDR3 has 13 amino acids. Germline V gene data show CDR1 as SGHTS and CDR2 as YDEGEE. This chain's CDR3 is CASSPPGVETQYF. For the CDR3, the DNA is TGTGCCAGCAGCCCTCCGGGAGTCGAGACCCAGTACTTC.

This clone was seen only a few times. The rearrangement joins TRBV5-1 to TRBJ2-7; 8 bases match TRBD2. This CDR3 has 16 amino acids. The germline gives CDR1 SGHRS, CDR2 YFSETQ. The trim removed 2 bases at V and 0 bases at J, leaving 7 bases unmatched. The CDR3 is CASSLGLALSSYEQYF. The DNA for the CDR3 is TGCGCCAGCAGCTTAGGACTAGCCCTCAGCTCCTACGAGCAGTACTTC.

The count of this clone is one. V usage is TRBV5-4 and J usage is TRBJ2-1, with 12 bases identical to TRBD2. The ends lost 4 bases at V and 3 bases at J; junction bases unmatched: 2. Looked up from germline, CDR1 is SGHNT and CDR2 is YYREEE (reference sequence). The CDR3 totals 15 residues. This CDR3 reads CASSRTSGNYNEQFF. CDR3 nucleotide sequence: TGTGCCAGCAGCCGGACTAGCGGGAACTACAATGAGCAGTTCTTC. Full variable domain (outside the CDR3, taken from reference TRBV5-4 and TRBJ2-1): ETGVTQSPTHLIKTRGQQVTLRCSSQSGHNTVSWYQQALGQGPQFIFQYYREEENGRGNFPPRFSGLQFPNYSSELNVNALELDDSALYLCASSRTSGNYNEQFFGPGTRLTVL.

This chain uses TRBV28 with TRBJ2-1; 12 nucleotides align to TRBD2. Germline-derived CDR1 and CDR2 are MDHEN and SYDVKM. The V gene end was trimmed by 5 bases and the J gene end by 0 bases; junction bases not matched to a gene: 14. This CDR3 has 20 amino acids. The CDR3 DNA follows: TGTGCCAGCAGTCAAGCTCCGGGACTAGCGGGTTTCGGCTCCTACAATGAGCAGTTCTTC. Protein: CASSQAPGLAGFGSYNEQFF.

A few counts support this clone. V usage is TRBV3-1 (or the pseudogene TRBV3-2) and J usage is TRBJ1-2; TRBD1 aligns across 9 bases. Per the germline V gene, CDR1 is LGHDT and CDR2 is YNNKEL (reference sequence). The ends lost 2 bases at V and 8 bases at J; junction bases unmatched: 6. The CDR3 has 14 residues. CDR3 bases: TGTGCCAGCAGCCAATTAGGGACAGGGCGCGGCTACACCTTC. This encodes CASSQLGTGRGYTF.

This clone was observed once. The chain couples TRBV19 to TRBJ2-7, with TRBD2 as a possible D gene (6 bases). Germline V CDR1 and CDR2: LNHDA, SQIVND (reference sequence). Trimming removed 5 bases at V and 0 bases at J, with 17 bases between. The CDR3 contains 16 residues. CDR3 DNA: TGTGCCAGTAGTCCATTGGCTGGAGGGCCCTCCTACGAGCAGTACTTC. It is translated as CASSPLAGGPSYEQYF.

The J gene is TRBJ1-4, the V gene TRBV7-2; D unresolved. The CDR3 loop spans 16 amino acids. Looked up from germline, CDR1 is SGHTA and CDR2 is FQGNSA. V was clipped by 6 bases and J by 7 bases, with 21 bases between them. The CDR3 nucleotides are TGTGCCAGCAGTAATCGACCCGGGTCCCGAGGTGAAAAACTGTTTTTT. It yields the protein CASSNRPGSRGEKLFF.

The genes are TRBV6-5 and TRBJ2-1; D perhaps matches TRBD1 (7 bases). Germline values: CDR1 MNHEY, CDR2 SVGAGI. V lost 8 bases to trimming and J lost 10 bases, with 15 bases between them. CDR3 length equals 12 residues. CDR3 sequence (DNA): TGTGCCAGCGCAAACAGGGGAGGAGAGCAGTTCTTC. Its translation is CASANRGGEQFF.

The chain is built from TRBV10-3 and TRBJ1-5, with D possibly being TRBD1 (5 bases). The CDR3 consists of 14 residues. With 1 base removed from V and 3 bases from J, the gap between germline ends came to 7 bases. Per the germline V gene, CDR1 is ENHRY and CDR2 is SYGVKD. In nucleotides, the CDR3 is TGTGCCATCAGTGAGTGGGGGGACAATCAGCCCCAGCATTTT. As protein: CAISEWGDNQPQHF.

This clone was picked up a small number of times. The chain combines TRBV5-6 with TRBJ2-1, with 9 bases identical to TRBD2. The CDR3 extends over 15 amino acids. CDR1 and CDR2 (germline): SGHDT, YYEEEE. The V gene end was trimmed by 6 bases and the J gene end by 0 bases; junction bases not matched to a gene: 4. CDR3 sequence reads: CASTFSGSSYNEQFF. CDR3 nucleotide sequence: TGTGCCAGCACCTTTAGCGGGAGCTCCTACAATGAGCAGTTCTTC.

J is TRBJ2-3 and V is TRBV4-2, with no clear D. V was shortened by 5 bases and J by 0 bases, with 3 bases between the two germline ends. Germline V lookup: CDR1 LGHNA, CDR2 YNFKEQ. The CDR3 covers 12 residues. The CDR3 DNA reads TGTGCCAGCAGCACTAGCACAGATACGCAGTATTTT. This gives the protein CASSTSTDTQYF.

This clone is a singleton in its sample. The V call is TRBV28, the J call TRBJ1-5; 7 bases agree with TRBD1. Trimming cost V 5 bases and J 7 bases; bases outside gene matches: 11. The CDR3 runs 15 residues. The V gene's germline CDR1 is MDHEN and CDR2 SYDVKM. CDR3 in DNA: TGTGCCAGCAGTCTTTACGGACAGGTCGGACAGCCCCAGCATTTT. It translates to CASSLYGQVGQPQHF.

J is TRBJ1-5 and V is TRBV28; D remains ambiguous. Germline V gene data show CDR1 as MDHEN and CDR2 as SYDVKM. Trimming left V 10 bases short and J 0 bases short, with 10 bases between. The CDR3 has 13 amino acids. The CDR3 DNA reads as TGTGCCACCCGCGGAAGTAGCAATCAGCCCCAGCATTTT. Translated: CATRGSSNQPQHF.

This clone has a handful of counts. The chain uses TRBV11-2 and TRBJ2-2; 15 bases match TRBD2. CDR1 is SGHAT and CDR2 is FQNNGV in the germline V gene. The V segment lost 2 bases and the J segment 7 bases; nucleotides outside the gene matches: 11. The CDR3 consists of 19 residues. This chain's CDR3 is CASSLRGLAGGPRGGELFF. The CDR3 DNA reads TGTGCCAGCAGCTTAAGAGGACTAGCGGGAGGGCCCCGGGGCGGGGAGCTGTTTTTT.